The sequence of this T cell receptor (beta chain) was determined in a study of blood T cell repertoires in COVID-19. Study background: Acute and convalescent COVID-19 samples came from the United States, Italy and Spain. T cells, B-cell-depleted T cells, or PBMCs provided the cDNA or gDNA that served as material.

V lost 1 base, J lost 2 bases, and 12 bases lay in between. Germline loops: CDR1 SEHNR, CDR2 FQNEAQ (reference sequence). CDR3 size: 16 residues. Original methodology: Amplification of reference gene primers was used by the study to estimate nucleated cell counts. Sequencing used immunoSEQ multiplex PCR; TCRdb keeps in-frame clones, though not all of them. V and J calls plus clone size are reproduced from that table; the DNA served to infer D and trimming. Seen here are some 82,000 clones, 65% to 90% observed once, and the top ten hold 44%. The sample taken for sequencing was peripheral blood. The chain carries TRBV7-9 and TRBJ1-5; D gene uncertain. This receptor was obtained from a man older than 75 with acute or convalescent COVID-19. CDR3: CASSLGDVQGNQPQHF. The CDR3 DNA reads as TGTGCCAGCAGCTTAGGAGACGTGCAGGGCAATCAGCCCCAGCATTTT.